The clone carrying this TCR beta chain appeared a few times. Through template switching, a universal primer site was introduced, and the cDNA contained unique molecular identifiers. Via MiXCR, TCRdb re-called the 5' RACE reads, giving one row per CDR3 protein. The sample records fewer than 500,000 distinct CDR3 sequences, 13% to 15% being singletons. Germline loops: CDR1 ENHRY, CDR2 SYGVKD. This CDR3 is 14 amino acids long. Trimming took 9 bases from V and 0 from J, leaving 15 bases between them. This sample is drawn from a study of identical twins. These data also featured in a second study, about yellow fever vaccine responses in identical twins. From that paper: Twins reportedly showed a vaccine T cell response that seemed partly convergent and partly personalized.

The genes are TRBV10-3 and TRBJ2-7; no definite D call. The sample comprised CD4+ T cells sorted from blood. This sequence originates from a woman aged 18-29 years in good health. The CDR3 protein is CAIRVDLSSYEQYF. In DNA form, the CDR3 reads TGTGCCATTCGAGTGGACCTAAGCTCCTACGAGCAGTACTTC.